This TCR beta chain came from a study of human CD8 memory T cell subsets. Findings of the study overall: Similarly high diversity marked stem-like memory and precursor exhausted T cells, unlike effector memory cells.

The CDR3 covers 15 residues. CDR1 and CDR2 from the germline V gene are SEHNR and FQNEAQ (reference sequence). Sequencing libraries of TCR beta were made by UMI-labeled 5' RACE. Original methodology: Every library of TCR beta sequences contained functional CDR3 beta clonotypes numbering between about 2,800 and 20,000. Reanalyzing the 5' RACE reads, TCRdb keeps one entry per CDR3 protein, without DNA. The V and J calls shown here were made by TCRdb, not taken from the authors' results. In all, the sample yields approximately 9,300 distinct CDR3 sequences. Its frequency marks this clonotype as medium-sized. Its specificity is unknown.

This chain links TRBV7-9 with TRBJ1-4; TCRdb outputs TRBD1, but without DNA this stays unchecked. The sequenced sample was CD8+ stem-like memory T cells (TSCM and TCM) sorted from PBMCs. Described subset: stem-like memory CD8 T cells (TSTEM), CCR7+ PD-1- TIGIT-. The origin of this receptor is a human donor in good health. Here the CDR3 reads CASSLAVGESEKLFF.